This T cell receptor beta chain was found in a study of T cells in Graves' hyperthyroidism and ophthalmopathy. About this clonotype itself: A single base separates this from a much larger clone, so it may be a read error.

Template material for amplifying TCR beta CDR3 regions consisted of RNA transcripts. A set of HTBI primers served as the primers for a first-round RT-PCR of the TCR CDR3. TCRdb ran MiXCR on the multiplex PCR reads and lists one entry per CDR3 protein. The data hold roughly 330,000 distinct CDR3 sequences, with roughly 15% observed a single time. Based on clinical symptoms, serum thyroxine and TRAb, thyroid ultrasound and orbital computed tomography, diagnoses were reached. What was sequenced was blood. The origin of this receptor is a man younger than 40 with Graves' hyperthyroidism.

This chain's CDR3 is CASSLGTGNQKLFF. The CDR3 DNA reads TGTGCCAGCAGCCTCGGGACGGGTAATCAAAAACTGTTTTTT. V usage is TRBV3-1 and J usage is TRBJ1-4, with D possibly being TRBD1 (5 bases). The CDR3 sequence is 14 residues long. Germline lookup yields CDR1 LGHDT and CDR2 YNNKEL (reference sequence).